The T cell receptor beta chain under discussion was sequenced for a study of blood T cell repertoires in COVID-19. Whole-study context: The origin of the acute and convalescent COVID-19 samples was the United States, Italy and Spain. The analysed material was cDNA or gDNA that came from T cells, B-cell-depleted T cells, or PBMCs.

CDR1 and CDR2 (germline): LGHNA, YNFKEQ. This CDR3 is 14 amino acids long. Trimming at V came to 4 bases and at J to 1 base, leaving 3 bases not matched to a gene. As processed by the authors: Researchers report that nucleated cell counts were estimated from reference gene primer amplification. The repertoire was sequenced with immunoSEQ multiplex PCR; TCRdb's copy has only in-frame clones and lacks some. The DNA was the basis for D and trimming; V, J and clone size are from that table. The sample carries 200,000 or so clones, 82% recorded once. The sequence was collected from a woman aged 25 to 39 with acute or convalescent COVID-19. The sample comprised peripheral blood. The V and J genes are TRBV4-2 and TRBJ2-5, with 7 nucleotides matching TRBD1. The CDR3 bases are TGTGCCAGCAGCCCAAGGGACAGCCAAGAGACCCAGTACTTC. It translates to CASSPRDSQETQYF.